This T cell receptor beta chain appears in the sequencing data of a study of T cell responses to AZD1222 COVID-19 vaccine. Measured with immunoSEQ multiplex PCR; TCRdb has only the in-frame clones, and not every one. The table records 100,000 to 150,000 clones, more than 75% of them present only once. The germline CDR1 and CDR2 sequences are MNHEY and SMNVEV (reference sequence). CDR3 length: 18 residues. Trimming at V came to 7 bases and at J to 6 bases, leaving 14 bases not matched to a gene. The sequencing used peripheral blood, collected on day 0 of AZD1222 vaccination. This sequence joins TRBV27 and TRBJ2-1, with 14 bases that match TRBD2. The receptor was derived from an adult in good health. CDR3 sequence (DNA): TGTGCCAGCACCATCGCGACTAGCGGGAGGGCCTTCATCAATGAGCAGTTCTTC. Translating it yields CASTIATSGRAFINEQFF.